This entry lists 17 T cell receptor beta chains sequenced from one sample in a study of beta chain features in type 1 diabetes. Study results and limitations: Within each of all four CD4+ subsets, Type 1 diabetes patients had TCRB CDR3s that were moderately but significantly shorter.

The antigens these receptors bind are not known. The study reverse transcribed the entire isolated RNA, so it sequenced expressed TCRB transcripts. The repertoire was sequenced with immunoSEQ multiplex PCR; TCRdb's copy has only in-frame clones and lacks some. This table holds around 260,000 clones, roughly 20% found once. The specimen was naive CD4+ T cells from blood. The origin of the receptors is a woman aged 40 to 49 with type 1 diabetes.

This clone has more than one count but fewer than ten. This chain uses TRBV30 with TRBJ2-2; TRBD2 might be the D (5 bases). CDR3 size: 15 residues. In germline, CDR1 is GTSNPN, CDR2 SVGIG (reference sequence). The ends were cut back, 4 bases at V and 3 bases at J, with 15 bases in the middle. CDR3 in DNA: TGTGCCTGGAATATCCCGGGAAGGTACACCGGGGAGCTGTTTTTT. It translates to CAWNIPGRYTGELFF. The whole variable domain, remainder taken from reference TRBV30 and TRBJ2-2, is SQTIHQWPATLVQPVGSPLSLECTVEGTSNPNLYWYRQAAGRGLQLLFYSVGIGQISSEVPQNLSASRPQDRQFILSSKKLLLSDSGFYLCAWNIPGRYTGELFFGEGSRLTVL.

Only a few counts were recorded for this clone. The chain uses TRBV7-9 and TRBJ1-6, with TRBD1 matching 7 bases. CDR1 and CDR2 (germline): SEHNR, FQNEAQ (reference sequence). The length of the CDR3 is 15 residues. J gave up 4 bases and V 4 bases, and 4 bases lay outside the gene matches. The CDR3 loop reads CASSSRDSYNSPLHF. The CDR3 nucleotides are TGTGCCAGCAGCTCTCGGGACAGTTATAATTCACCCCTCCACTTT. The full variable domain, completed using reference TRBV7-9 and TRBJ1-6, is DTGVSQNPRHKITKRGQNVTFRCDPISEHNRLYWYRQTLGQGPEFLTYFQNEAQLEKSRLLSDRFSAERPKGSFSTLEIQRTEQGDSAMYLCASSSRDSYNSPLHFGNGTRLTVT.

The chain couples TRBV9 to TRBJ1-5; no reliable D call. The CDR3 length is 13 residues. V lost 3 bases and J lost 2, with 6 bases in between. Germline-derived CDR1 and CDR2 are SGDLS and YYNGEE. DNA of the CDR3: TGTGCCAGCAGCGGGGCAGGCAATCAGCCCCAGCATTTT. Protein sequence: CASSGAGNQPQHF. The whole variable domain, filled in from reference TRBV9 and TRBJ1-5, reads DSGVTQTPKHLITATGQRVTLRCSPRSGDLSVYWYQQSLDQGLQFLIQYYNGEERAKGNILERFSAQQFPDLHSELNLSSLELGDSALYFCASSGAGNQPQHFGDGTRLSIL.

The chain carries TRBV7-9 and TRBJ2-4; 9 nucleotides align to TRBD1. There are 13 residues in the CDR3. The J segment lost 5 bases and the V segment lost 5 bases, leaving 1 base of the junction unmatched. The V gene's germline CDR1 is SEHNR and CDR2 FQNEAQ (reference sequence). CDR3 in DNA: TGTGCCAGCAGCAGGACAGGGGAAAACATTCAGTACTTC. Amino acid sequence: CASSRTGENIQYF.

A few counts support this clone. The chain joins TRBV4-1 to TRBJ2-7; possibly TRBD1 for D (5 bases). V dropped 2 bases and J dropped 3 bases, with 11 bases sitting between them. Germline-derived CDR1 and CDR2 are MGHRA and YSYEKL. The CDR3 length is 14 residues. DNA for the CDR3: TGCGCCAGCAGCCAACAGGGTTCGAGCTACGAGCAGTACTTC. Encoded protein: CASSQQGSSYEQYF.

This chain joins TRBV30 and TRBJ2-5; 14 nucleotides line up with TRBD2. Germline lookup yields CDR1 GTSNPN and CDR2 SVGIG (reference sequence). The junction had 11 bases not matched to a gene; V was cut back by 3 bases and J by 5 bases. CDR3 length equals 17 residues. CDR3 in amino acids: CAWSPLGLAGGGETQYF. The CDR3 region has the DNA TGTGCCTGGAGCCCCCTCGGACTAGCGGGAGGTGGCGAGACCCAGTACTTC.

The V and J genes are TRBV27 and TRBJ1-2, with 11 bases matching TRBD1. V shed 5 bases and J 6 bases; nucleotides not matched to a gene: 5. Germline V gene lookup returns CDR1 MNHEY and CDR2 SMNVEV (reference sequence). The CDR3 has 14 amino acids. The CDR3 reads CASSEGQGVNGYTF. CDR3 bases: TGTGCCAGCAGTGAGGGACAGGGGGTCAATGGCTACACCTTC.

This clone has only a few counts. CDR3 bases: TGCGCCAGCAGCCAAGATCGGACGGGGACAGATACGCAGTATTTT. It encodes CASSQDRTGTDTQYF. This chain links TRBV4-3 with TRBJ2-3; tentative D call: TRBD2 (5 bases). V lost 0 bases, J lost 3 bases, and 10 bases lay in between. Per germline, CDR1 LGHNA and CDR2 YSLEER. This CDR3 comprises 15 residues.

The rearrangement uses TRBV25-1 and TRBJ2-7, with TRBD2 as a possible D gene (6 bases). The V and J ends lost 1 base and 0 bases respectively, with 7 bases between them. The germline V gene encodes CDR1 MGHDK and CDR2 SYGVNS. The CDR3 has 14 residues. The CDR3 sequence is CASSEWRDSYEQYF. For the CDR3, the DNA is TGTGCCAGCAGTGAATGGAGGGACTCCTACGAGCAGTACTTC.

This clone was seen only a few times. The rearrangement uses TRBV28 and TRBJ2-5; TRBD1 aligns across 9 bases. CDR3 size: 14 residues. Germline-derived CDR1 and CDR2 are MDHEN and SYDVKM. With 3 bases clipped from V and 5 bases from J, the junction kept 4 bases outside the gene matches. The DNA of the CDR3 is TGTGCCAGCAGTTTGGGACAGGGCGGCGAGACCCAGTACTTC. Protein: CASSLGQGGETQYF.

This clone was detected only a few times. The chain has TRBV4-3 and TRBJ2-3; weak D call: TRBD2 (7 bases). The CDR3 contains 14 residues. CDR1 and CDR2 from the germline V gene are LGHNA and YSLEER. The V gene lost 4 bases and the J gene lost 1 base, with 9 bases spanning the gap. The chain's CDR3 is CASSLGGGTDTQYF. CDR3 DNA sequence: TGCGCCAGCAGCCTAGGGGGGGGCACAGATACGCAGTATTTT.

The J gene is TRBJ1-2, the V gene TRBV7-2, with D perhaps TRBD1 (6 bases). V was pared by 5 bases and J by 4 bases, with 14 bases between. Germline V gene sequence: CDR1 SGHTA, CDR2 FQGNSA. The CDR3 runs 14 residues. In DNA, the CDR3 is TGTGCCAGCAGCCAGGGAGGGGGATTCTATGGCTACACCTTC. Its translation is CASSQGGGFYGYTF.

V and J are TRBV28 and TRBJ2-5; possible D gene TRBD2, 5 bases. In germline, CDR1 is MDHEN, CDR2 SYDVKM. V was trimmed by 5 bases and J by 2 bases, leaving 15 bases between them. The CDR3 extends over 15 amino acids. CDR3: CASSVIEPGQETQYF. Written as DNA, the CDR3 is TGTGCCAGCAGTGTGATCGAGCCGGGGCAAGAGACCCAGTACTTC.

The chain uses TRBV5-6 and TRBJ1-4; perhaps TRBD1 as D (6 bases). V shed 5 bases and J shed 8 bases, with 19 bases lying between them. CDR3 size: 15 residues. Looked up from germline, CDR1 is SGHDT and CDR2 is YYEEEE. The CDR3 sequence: CASSLTGFLGEKLFF. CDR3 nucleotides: TGTGCCAGCAGTTTAACAGGGTTCCTAGGAGAAAAACTGTTTTTT.

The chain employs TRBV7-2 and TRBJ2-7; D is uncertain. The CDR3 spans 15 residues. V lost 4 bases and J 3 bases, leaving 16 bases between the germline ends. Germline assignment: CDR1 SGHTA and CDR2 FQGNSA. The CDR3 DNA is TGTGCCAGCAGCTCAGGCACGGTACCAATCTACGAGCAGTACTTC. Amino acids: CASSSGTVPIYEQYF. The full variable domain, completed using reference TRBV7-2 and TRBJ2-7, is GAGVSQSPSNKVTEKGKDVELRCDPISGHTALYWYRQSLGQGLEFLIYFQGNSAPDKSGLPSDRFSAERTGGSVSTLTIQRTQQEDSAVYLCASSSGTVPIYEQYFGPGTRLTVT.

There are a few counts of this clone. CDR3: CAISGQIPSYEQYF. The CDR3 bases are TGTGCCATCAGCGGACAGATTCCCTCCTACGAGCAGTACTTC. The V and J genes are TRBV10-3 and TRBJ2-7, with a possible D match to TRBD1 (6 bases). Trimming pared 6 bases from V and 0 bases from J, leaving 12 bases between. Germline CDR1 and CDR2: ENHRY and SYGVKD. The CDR3 covers 14 residues.

CDR3 in amino acids: CASRQTGSYEQYF. The CDR3 DNA sequence: TGTGCCAGCAGGCAAACAGGGAGCTACGAGCAGTACTTC. This sequence joins TRBV6-5 and TRBJ2-7; D may be TRBD1 (6 bases). CDR1 is MNHEY, CDR2 SVGAGI, per germline. The V and J ends lost 6 bases and 3 bases respectively, with 12 bases between them. The CDR3 has 13 amino acids.